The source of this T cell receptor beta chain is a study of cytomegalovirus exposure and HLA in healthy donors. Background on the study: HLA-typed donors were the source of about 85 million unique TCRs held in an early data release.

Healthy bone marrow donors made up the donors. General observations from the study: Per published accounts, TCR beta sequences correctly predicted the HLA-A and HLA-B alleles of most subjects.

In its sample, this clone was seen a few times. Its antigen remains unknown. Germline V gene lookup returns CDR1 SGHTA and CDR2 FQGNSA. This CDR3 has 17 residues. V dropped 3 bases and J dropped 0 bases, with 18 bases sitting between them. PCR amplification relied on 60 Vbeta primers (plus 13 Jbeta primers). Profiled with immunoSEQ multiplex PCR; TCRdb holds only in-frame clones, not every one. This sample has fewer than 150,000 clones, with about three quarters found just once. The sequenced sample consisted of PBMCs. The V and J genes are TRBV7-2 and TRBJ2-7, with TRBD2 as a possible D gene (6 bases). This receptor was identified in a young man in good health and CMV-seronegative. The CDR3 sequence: CASSFFGSGLSSYEQYF. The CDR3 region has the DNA TGTGCCAGCAGCTTTTTCGGGAGCGGTTTAAGCTCCTACGAGCAGTACTTC.